These 4 T cell receptor beta chains came from one sample sequenced in a study of radiotherapy plus CTLA-4 blockade in lung cancer. The method was immunoSEQ multiplex PCR; TCRdb's version includes in-frame clones alone and lacks a portion of them. Of approximately 80,000 clones listed, roughly 74% are singletons. The sample in question was peripheral blood, obtained from a patient treated with radiotherapy plus ipilimumab. Receptors were obtained from a human donor with non-small cell lung cancer whose response to radiotherapy plus ipilimumab could not be evaluated.

With regard to this clone: Within the sample, other DNA sequences also encode this same CDR3. This chain uses TRBV7-3 with TRBJ2-3; 10 bases are a match to TRBD2. The germline V gene has CDR1 SGHTA and CDR2 FQGTGA. The length of the CDR3 is 16 residues. V trimming: 2 bases; J trimming: 4 bases; junction bases outside the gene matches: 6. The CDR3 DNA reads as TGTGCCAGCAGCTTAGGGGCTAGCGGGGGAGCAGATACGCAGTATTTT. Its translation: CASSLGASGGADTQYF.

The chain links TRBV19 to TRBJ1-5, with 7 positions matching TRBD1. Looked up from germline, CDR1 is LNHDA and CDR2 is SQIVND (reference sequence). This CDR3 contains 16 residues. V lost 7 bases and J lost 2; bases outside the gene matches: 11. CDR3 protein: CASTVMTGLGNQPQHF. DNA for the CDR3: TGTGCCAGTACCGTTATGACAGGGTTGGGCAATCAGCCCCAGCATTTT.

The genes are TRBV6-1 and TRBJ2-7; 8 positions match TRBD1. CDR1 is MNHNS, CDR2 SASEGT, per germline. The ends lost 7 bases at V and 2 bases at J; junction bases unmatched: 4. This CDR3 comprises 13 residues. The CDR3 reads CASTTGGPYEQYF. The CDR3 DNA is TGTGCCAGCACAACAGGGGGACCCTACGAGCAGTACTTC.

The chain links TRBV2 to TRBJ1-5; D remains ambiguous. The ends were cut back, 3 bases at V and 0 bases at J, with 6 bases in the middle. The CDR3 covers 14 residues. Looked up from germline, CDR1 is SNHLY and CDR2 is FYNNEI. The CDR3 loop reads CASSEGSSNQPQHF. DNA of the CDR3: TGTGCCAGCAGTGAGGGGAGTAGCAATCAGCCCCAGCATTTT. Supplemented by reference TRBV2 and TRBJ1-5, the full variable domain reads EPEVTQTPSHQVTQMGQEVILRCVPISNHLYFYWYRQILGQKVEFLVSFYNNEISEKSEIFDDQFSVERPDGSNFTLKIRSTKLEDSAMYFCASSEGSSNQPQHFGDGTRLSIL.